This T cell receptor beta chain is drawn from a study of CD8+ T cells in alopecia areata. RNA extraction and reverse transcription yielded cDNA as sequencing template. Generated by immunoSEQ multiplex PCR, the TCRdb table keeps only in-frame clones and is missing some. The sample yields approximately 180,000 clones, 60% seen once. V was pared by 4 bases and J by 4 bases, with 5 bases of the junction left unmatched. Germline lookup yields CDR1 SGHTA and CDR2 FQGNSA. CDR3 length: 14 amino acids. Treatment indicated: oral pan-JAK inhibitor, 5-10 mg twice daily. The sequence came from a human donor with alopecia areata. This sample comprised CD4+ T cells sorted from blood, obtained at week 24, from a patient treated with tofacitinib. This chain connects TRBV7-2 to TRBJ2-3; 7 nucleotides align to TRBD1. The CDR3 region is CASSSSGTADTQYF. The CDR3 nucleotides are TGTGCCAGCAGCTCCTCCGGGACAGCAGATACGCAGTATTTT.